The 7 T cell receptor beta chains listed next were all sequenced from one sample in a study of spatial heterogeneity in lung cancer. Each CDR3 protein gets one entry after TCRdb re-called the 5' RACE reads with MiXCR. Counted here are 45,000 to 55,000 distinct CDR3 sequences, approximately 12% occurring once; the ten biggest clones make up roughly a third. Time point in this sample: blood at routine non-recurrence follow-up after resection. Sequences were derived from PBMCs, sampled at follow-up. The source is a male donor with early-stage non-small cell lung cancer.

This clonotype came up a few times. This chain's CDR3 is CASSQVFGRGRDGYTF. The CDR3 coding sequence is TGTGCCAGCAGCCAAGTGTTCGGCAGGGGTCGGGATGGCTACACCTTC. The genes are TRBV3-1 and TRBJ1-2; possible D gene TRBD1, 6 bases. The CDR3 has 16 residues. V lost 1 base and J lost 6, with 18 bases in between. Germline V gene sequence: CDR1 LGHDT, CDR2 YNNKEL (reference sequence).

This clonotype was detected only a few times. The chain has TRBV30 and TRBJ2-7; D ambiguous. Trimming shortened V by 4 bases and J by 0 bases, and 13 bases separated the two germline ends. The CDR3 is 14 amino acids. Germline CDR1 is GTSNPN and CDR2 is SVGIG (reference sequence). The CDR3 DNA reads TGTGCCTGGAATTACGGTCTTAGCTCCTACGAGCAGTACTTC. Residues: CAWNYGLSSYEQYF. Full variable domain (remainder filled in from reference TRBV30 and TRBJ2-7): SQTIHQWPATLVQPVGSPLSLECTVEGTSNPNLYWYRQAAGRGLQLLFYSVGIGQISSEVPQNLSASRPQDRQFILSSKKLLLSDSGFYLCAWNYGLSSYEQYFGPGTRLTVT.

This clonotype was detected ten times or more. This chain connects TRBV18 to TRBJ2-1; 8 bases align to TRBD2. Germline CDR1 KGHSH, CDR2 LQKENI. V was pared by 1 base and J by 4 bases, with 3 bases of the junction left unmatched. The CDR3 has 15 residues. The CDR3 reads CASSPLAGNYNEQFF. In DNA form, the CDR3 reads TGTGCCAGCTCACCACTAGCGGGGAATTACAATGAGCAGTTCTTC.

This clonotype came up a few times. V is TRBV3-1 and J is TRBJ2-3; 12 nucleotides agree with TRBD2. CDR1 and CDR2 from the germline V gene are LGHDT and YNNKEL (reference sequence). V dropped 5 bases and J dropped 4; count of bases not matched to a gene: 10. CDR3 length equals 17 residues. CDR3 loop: CASSSPLAGGGADTQYF. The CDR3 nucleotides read TGTGCCAGCAGCTCCCCGCTAGCGGGAGGGGGAGCAGATACGCAGTATTTT.

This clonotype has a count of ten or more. CDR3 loop: CSAGQQGTEAFF. CDR3 nucleotide sequence: TGCAGTGCTGGTCAACAGGGCACTGAAGCTTTCTTT. V and J are TRBV20-1 and TRBJ1-1; tentatively, D is TRBD1 (6 bases). Trimming shortened V by 5 bases and J by 4 bases, and 11 bases separated the two germline ends. The V gene's germline CDR1 is DFQATT and CDR2 SNEGSKA (reference sequence). The CDR3 is 12 amino acids.

The CDR3 protein is CASSSIGAVMNTEAFF. The CDR3 nucleotides read TGTGCCAGCAGCTCCATTGGGGCAGTTATGAACACTGAAGCTTTCTTT. V is TRBV7-9 and J is TRBJ1-1, with D perhaps TRBD1 (5 bases). Per the germline V gene, CDR1 is SEHNR and CDR2 is FQNEAQ (reference sequence). This CDR3 comprises 16 residues. V was clipped by 4 bases and J by 0 bases, with 15 bases between them. Full variable domain (missing parts from reference TRBV7-9 and TRBJ1-1): DTGVSQNPRHKITKRGQNVTFRCDPISEHNRLYWYRQTLGQGPEFLTYFQNEAQLEKSRLLSDRFSAERPKGSFSTLEIQRTEQGDSAMYLCASSSIGAVMNTEAFFGQGTRLTVV.

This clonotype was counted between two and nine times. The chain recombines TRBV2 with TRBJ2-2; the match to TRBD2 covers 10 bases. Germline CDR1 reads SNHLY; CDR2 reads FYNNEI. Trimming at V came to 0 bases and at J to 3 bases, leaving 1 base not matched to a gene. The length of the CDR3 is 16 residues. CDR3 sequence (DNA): TGTGCCAGCAGTGAAGCGCTAGCGGGAGACACCGGGGAGCTGTTTTTT. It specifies CASSEALAGDTGELFF.